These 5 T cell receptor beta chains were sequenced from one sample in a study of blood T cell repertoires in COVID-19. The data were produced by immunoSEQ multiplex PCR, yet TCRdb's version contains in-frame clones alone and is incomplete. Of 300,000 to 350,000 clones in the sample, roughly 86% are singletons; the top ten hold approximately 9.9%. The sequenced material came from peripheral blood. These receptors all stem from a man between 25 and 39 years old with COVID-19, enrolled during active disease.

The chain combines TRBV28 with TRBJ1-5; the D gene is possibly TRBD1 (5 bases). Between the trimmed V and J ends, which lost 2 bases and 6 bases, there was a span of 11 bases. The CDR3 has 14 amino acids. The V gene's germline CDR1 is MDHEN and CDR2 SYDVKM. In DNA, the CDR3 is TGTGCCAGCAGTTTAGGAGGGGAAGGTCAGCCCCAGCATTTT. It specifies CASSLGGEGQPQHF.

In nucleotides, the CDR3 is TGTGCCAGCAGCTTCCCTGGGCAGAACACTGAAGCTTTCTTT. Amino acids: CASSFPGQNTEAFF. V is TRBV5-4 and J is TRBJ1-1; D uncertain. Looked up from germline, CDR1 is SGHNT and CDR2 is YYREEE (reference sequence). Trimming took 2 bases from V and 1 from J, leaving 9 bases between them. The CDR3 sequence is 14 residues long.

The CDR3 is CASSITVWYEQYF. In DNA form, the CDR3 reads TGTGCCAGTAGTATAACAGTCTGGTACGAGCAGTACTTC. The rearrangement links TRBV19 to TRBJ2-7, with D uncertain. The CDR3 sequence is 13 residues long. Trimming pared 2 bases from V and 4 bases from J, leaving 9 bases between. Germline V gives CDR1 LNHDA, CDR2 SQIVND (reference sequence).

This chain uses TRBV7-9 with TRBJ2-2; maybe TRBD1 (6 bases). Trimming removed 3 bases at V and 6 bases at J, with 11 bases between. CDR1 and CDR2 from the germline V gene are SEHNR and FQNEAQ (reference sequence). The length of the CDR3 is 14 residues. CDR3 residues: CASSLLQGAGELFF. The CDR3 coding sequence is TGTGCCAGCAGCTTGTTACAGGGCGCCGGGGAGCTGTTTTTT.

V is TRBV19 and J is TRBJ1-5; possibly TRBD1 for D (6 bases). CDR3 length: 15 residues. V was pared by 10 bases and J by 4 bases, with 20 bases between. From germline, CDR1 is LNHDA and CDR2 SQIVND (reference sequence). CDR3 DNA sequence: TGTGCCACCACAGGACAGCCGATTCTTAATCAGCCCCAGCATTTT. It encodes CATTGQPILNQPQHF.